The 23 T cell receptor beta chains reported below all come from one sample, sequenced in a study of cytomegalovirus exposure and HLA in healthy donors. Using immunoSEQ multiplex PCR, the repertoire was profiled, and TCRdb retains in-frame clones only, with some absent. The data hold about 280,000 clones, with roughly 90% observed a single time. Sequencing used PBMCs. The receptors originated from a woman aged 18-29 years in good health and CMV-seronegative.

The rearrangement uses TRBV5-1 and TRBJ1-4; 8 bases match TRBD1. Germline CDR1 is SGHRS and CDR2 is YFSETQ. The CDR3 runs 15 residues. Unmatched junction bases numbered 7, after V lost 4 bases and J lost 5 bases. The CDR3: CASSLQGAPNEKLFF. For the CDR3, the DNA is TGCGCCAGCAGCCTCCAGGGGGCTCCAAATGAAAAACTGTTTTTT.

Comment on this clone: This same CDR3 is encoded by further DNA sequences in the sample. This chain uses TRBV10-3 with TRBJ2-7; TRBD2 matches at 8 bases. Germline V CDR1 and CDR2: ENHRY, SYGVKD. The junction had 2 bases not matched to a gene; V was cut back by 7 bases and J by 0 bases. The CDR3 sequence is 13 residues long. The CDR3 DNA sequence: TGTGCCATCAAAAGCGGGAGCTCCTACGAGCAGTACTTC. Protein sequence: CAIKSGSSYEQYF.

V usage is TRBV9 and J usage is TRBJ2-3, with 10 bases lining up with TRBD2. Per germline, CDR1 SGDLS and CDR2 YYNGEE. The CDR3 has 16 amino acids. With V trimmed by 1 base and J by 1 base, 3 bases remained unmatched. The CDR3 region has the DNA TGTGCCAGCAGCGTATTAGGGACTAGCGGCACAGATACGCAGTATTTT. This encodes CASSVLGTSGTDTQYF.

Turning to this clone: The junction shows a germline mismatch at one end, possibly a read error. The chain is built from TRBV27 and TRBJ1-1, with D perhaps TRBD1 (5 bases). The CDR3 length is 14 residues. Germline V lookup: CDR1 MNHEY, CDR2 SMNVEV (reference sequence). The CDR3 loop is CAGSPLLGGTEAFF. CDR3 DNA: TGTGCCGGCAGTCCTCTCCTGGGGGGCACTGAAGCTTTCTTT.

V gene TRBV15 combines with J gene TRBJ2-1; 15 positions agree with TRBD2. Germline V CDR1 and CDR2: LNHNV, YYDKDF (reference sequence). J was trimmed by 7 bases and V by 0 bases; bases with no gene match: 7. The CDR3 totals 18 residues. This chain's CDR3 is CATSRDQGLAGGLNEQFF. The CDR3 region has the DNA TGTGCCACCAGCAGAGATCAGGGACTAGCGGGAGGACTGAATGAGCAGTTCTTC.

The J gene is TRBJ1-5, the V gene TRBV7-8, with D tentatively TRBD1 (5 bases). V dropped 3 bases and J dropped 3 bases, with 9 bases sitting between them. CDR1 SGHVS and CDR2 FQNEAQ come from the germline V gene. This CDR3 has 14 amino acids. CDR3 region: CASSFGDFNQPQHF. In DNA form, the CDR3 reads TGTGCCAGCAGCTTCGGGGACTTCAATCAGCCCCAGCATTTT.

This chain connects TRBV30 to TRBJ2-1; TRBD2 aligns across 12 bases. The CDR3 is made up of 14 amino acids. Germline lookup yields CDR1 GTSNPN and CDR2 SVGIG (reference sequence). J lost 5 bases, V lost 8 bases, and 7 bases had no gene match. The CDR3 protein is CALSRLAGDNEQFF. In nucleotides, the CDR3 is TGTGCCCTCTCAAGACTAGCGGGGGACAATGAGCAGTTCTTC.

The CDR3 is CASSEEILAGDYFGELFF. CDR3 DNA: TGTGCCAGCAGTGAAGAGATTCTAGCGGGAGATTATTTCGGGGAGCTGTTTTTT. This chain links TRBV6-1 with TRBJ2-2; 10 bases fit TRBD2. This CDR3 contains 18 residues. V was clipped by 1 base and J by 7 bases; unmatched bases: 12. CDR1 and CDR2 (germline): MNHNS, SASEGT.

J is TRBJ1-2 and V is TRBV27; 8 bases align to TRBD1. CDR1 is MNHEY, CDR2 SMNVEV, per germline (reference sequence). The CDR3 runs 15 residues. The trim removed 4 bases at V and 5 bases at J, leaving 9 bases unmatched. CDR3 sequence reads: CASSYGQGSLYGYTF. CDR3 nucleotide sequence: TGTGCCAGCAGTTATGGACAGGGCTCCTTATATGGCTACACCTTC.

The V call is TRBV27, the J call TRBJ2-7; tentatively, D is TRBD1 (6 bases). Per germline, CDR1 MNHEY and CDR2 SMNVEV (reference sequence). The CDR3 has 14 amino acids. V was clipped by 3 bases and J by 3 bases, with 12 bases between them. The CDR3 here is CASSFLGQYYEQYF. The CDR3 DNA sequence: TGTGCCAGCAGTTTCTTGGGACAATACTACGAGCAGTACTTC.

This clone was detected once. This chain joins TRBV7-3 and TRBJ1-1; 12 nucleotides line up with TRBD1. Unmatched junction bases numbered 5, after V lost 2 bases and J lost 4 bases. The CDR3 contains 16 residues. Germline V gene lookup returns CDR1 SGHTA and CDR2 FQGTGA. DNA of the CDR3: TGTGCCAGCAGCTTACTTGGGGACAGGGGGCTCACTGAAGCTTTCTTT. It specifies CASSLLGDRGLTEAFF.

The chain uses TRBV29-1 and TRBJ1-2; D gene uncertain. Germline values: CDR1 SQVTM, CDR2 ANQGSEA. The CDR3 length is 11 residues. V lost 2 bases and J lost 6, with 7 bases in between. CDR3 sequence reads: CSVESRNGYTF. The CDR3 DNA reads TGCAGCGTTGAATCCAGAAATGGCTACACCTTC.

The chain couples TRBV6-1 to TRBJ2-5; 7 bases are a match to TRBD1. The J segment lost 2 bases and the V segment lost 6 bases, leaving 6 bases of the junction unmatched. There are 14 residues in the CDR3. The V gene's germline CDR1 is MNHNS and CDR2 SASEGT. The CDR3 region is CASRERGQQETQYF. CDR3 nucleotide sequence: TGTGCCAGCAGGGAAAGGGGACAGCAAGAGACCCAGTACTTC.

The chain links TRBV5-1 to TRBJ2-1; D possibly corresponds to TRBD2 (6 bases). V was pared by 2 bases and J by 9 bases, with 9 bases between. Germline V CDR1 and CDR2: SGHRS, YFSETQ. This CDR3 spans 12 amino acids. CDR3 nucleotide sequence: TGCGCCAGCAGCTTCTCGGGGGTTGAGCAGTTCTTC. Residues: CASSFSGVEQFF.

V usage is TRBV5-1 and J usage is TRBJ2-7; 7 nucleotides agree with TRBD1. Germline V gene sequence: CDR1 SGHRS, CDR2 YFSETQ. The ends lost 0 bases at V and 2 bases at J; junction bases unmatched: 2. The CDR3 has 14 amino acids. The CDR3 sequence is CASSLGGTAYEQYF. The DNA of the CDR3 is TGCGCCAGCAGCTTGGGTGGGACAGCCTACGAGCAGTACTTC.

The chain recombines TRBV5-1 with TRBJ2-1; D is unresolved. V was cut by 0 bases and J by 0 bases, with 7 bases left in between. The CDR3 covers 15 residues. Germline-derived CDR1 and CDR2 are SGHRS and YFSETQ. CDR3 DNA: TGCGCCAGCAGCTTGGGAGAGCACTCCTACAATGAGCAGTTCTTC. Protein sequence: CASSLGEHSYNEQFF.

This chain connects TRBV6-5 to TRBJ1-5, with D possibly being TRBD1 (6 bases). This CDR3 has 15 residues. CDR1 and CDR2 from the germline V gene are MNHEY and SVGAGI. V lost 6 bases and J 0 bases, leaving 12 bases between the germline ends. The CDR3 DNA reads as TGTGCCAGCAGCCCGGACAGTTATAGCAATCAGCCCCAGCATTTT. Amino acids: CASSPDSYSNQPQHF.

The rearrangement joins TRBV28 to TRBJ2-7; D is uncertain. The CDR3 totals 14 residues. The germline CDR1 and CDR2 sequences are MDHEN and SYDVKM. V was cut by 3 bases and J by 3 bases, with 12 bases left in between. The CDR3 nucleotides read TGTGCCAGCAGTTTTTCGGGTAGTGGCTACGAGCAGTACTTC. This gives the protein CASSFSGSGYEQYF.

V usage is TRBV30 and J usage is TRBJ2-2; TRBD2 matches at 7 bases. This CDR3 is built from 17 residues. The trim removed 1 base at V and 1 base at J, leaving 9 bases unmatched. The germline V gene has CDR1 GTSNPN and CDR2 SVGIG (reference sequence). The CDR3 nucleotides are TGTGCCTGGAGTGGACCTAGCGGACGGGTGAACACCGGGGAGCTGTTTTTT. It yields the protein CAWSGPSGRVNTGELFF.

The genes are TRBV29-1 and TRBJ2-7, with D possibly being TRBD1 (6 bases). The CDR3 length is 11 residues. Germline CDR1 is SQVTM and CDR2 is ANQGSEA. V lost 6 bases and J lost 3, with 9 bases in between. The CDR3 here is CSVVQGYEQYF. The CDR3 DNA reads as TGCAGCGTGGTACAGGGCTACGAGCAGTACTTC.

The chain employs TRBV7-8 and TRBJ2-5; perhaps TRBD2 as D (7 bases). CDR1 and CDR2 from the germline V gene are SGHVS and FQNEAQ. Trimming cost V 7 bases and J 4 bases, with 25 bases left between them. This CDR3 comprises 17 residues. CDR3: CASIRGGSGTNPETQYF. In DNA, the CDR3 is TGTGCCAGCATCCGAGGGGGGAGCGGGACAAACCCAGAGACCCAGTACTTC.

The CDR3 protein is CATSSPTSYNEQFF. The DNA for the CDR3 is TGTGCCACCAGCAGCCCCACTAGCTACAATGAGCAGTTCTTC. The chain uses TRBV15 and TRBJ2-1, with a possible D match to TRBD2 (5 bases). The CDR3 extends over 14 amino acids. V lost 3 bases and J 3 bases, leaving 9 bases between the germline ends. Germline V CDR1 and CDR2: LNHNV, YYDKDF (reference sequence). Using reference TRBV15 and TRBJ2-1 for the parts outside the CDR3, the full variable domain is DAMVIQNPRYQVTQFGKPVTLSCSQTLNHNVMYWYQQKSSQAPKLLFHYYDKDFNNEADTPDNFQSRRPNTSFCFLDIRSPGLGDTAMYLCATSSPTSYNEQFFGPGTRLTVL.

This clone was counted a few times. The chain uses TRBV27 and TRBJ1-5; D unresolved. The germline V gene has CDR1 MNHEY and CDR2 SMNVEV (reference sequence). Trimming removed 5 bases from V and 6 bases from J, with 11 bases in between. The CDR3 consists of 13 residues. Here the CDR3 reads CASSDEEGQPQHF. The CDR3 DNA follows: TGTGCCAGCAGTGACGAGGAGGGTCAGCCCCAGCATTTT.